The 20 T cell receptor beta chains given below trace back to one sample, sequenced in a study of cytomegalovirus exposure and HLA in healthy donors. Profiled with immunoSEQ multiplex PCR; TCRdb holds only in-frame clones, not every one. Of 190,000 or so clones in the sample, roughly 82% were seen once. The sequencing sample was made of PBMCs. The receptors stem from a woman under 40 in good health and CMV-seropositive.

The chain couples TRBV2 to TRBJ1-5; no firm D call. CDR1 and CDR2 (germline): SNHLY, FYNNEI. CDR3 length equals 11 residues. Trimming took off 4 bases at V and 7 bases at J, with 5 bases between the two ends. DNA of the CDR3: TGTGCCAGCAGTGGAGGGCAGCCCCAGCATTTT. It is translated as CASSGGQPQHF. Using reference TRBV2 and TRBJ1-5 for the parts outside the CDR3, the full variable domain is EPEVTQTPSHQVTQMGQEVILRCVPISNHLYFYWYRQILGQKVEFLVSFYNNEISEKSEIFDDQFSVERPDGSNFTLKIRSTKLEDSAMYFCASSGGQPQHFGDGTRLSIL.

This clone was observed once. The rearrangement uses TRBV4-2 and TRBJ1-2, with 9 nucleotides matching TRBD1. Trimming removed 6 bases from V and 7 bases from J; junction bases left unmatched: 18. Germline-derived CDR1 and CDR2 are LGHNA and YNFKEQ. CDR3 length equals 17 residues. The CDR3 here is CASSPSGTGQKLGGYTF. CDR3 sequence (DNA): TGTGCCAGCAGTCCGTCCGGGACAGGGCAAAAGTTAGGTGGCTACACCTTC.

This chain links TRBV6-1 with TRBJ1-2; D is ambiguous. The CDR3 is 12 residues long. Germline V lookup: CDR1 MNHNS, CDR2 SASEGT. V was shortened by 1 base and J by 6 bases, with 6 bases between the two germline ends. The CDR3 bases are TGTGCCAGCAGTGAAGTTGAGGATGGCTACACCTTC. Translated, it gives CASSEVEDGYTF.

CDR3 nucleotides: TGTGCCAGCAGCAGGGACAGGGGGCTGGGATTGCCCCAGCATTTT. Protein sequence: CASSRDRGLGLPQHF. The J gene is TRBJ1-5, the V gene TRBV5-6, with 12 bases fitting TRBD1. J was trimmed by 9 bases and V by 4 bases; bases with no gene match: 8. Germline loops: CDR1 SGHDT, CDR2 YYEEEE. The CDR3 has 15 residues. Full variable domain (rest looked up from reference TRBV5-6 and TRBJ1-5): DAGVTQSPTHLIKTRGQQVTLRCSPKSGHDTVSWYQQALGQGPQFIFQYYEEEERQRGNFPDRFSGHQFPNYSSELNVNALLLGDSALYLCASSRDRGLGLPQHFGDGTRLSIL.

Concerning this clone itself: Distinct nucleotide sequences in the sample also encode this CDR3. The chain uses TRBV5-1 and TRBJ2-7; D perhaps matches TRBD2 (5 bases). Germline loops: CDR1 SGHRS, CDR2 YFSETQ. CDR3 length equals 13 residues. The V gene lost 2 bases and the J gene lost 2 bases, with 8 bases spanning the gap. The CDR3 loop is CASSFSGTYEQYF. In DNA, the CDR3 is TGCGCCAGCAGCTTTTCGGGGACCTACGAGCAGTACTTC.

The chain recombines TRBV28 with TRBJ1-1, with D unclear. The CDR3 contains 13 residues. Trimming removed 1 base from V and 10 bases from J, with 13 bases in between. The germline gives CDR1 MDHEN, CDR2 SYDVKM. The CDR3 sequence: CASSLFAGDGAFF. CDR3 in DNA: TGTGCCAGCAGTTTATTCGCCGGAGACGGAGCTTTCTTT.

The genes are TRBV29-1 and TRBJ2-2; 10 nucleotides match TRBD1. J gave up 7 bases and V 7 bases, and 9 bases lay outside the gene matches. This CDR3 contains 14 residues. The germline CDR1 and CDR2 sequences are SQVTM and ANQGSEA. CDR3 region: CSALTGGRRGELFF. Here the CDR3 DNA reads TGCAGCGCGCTGACAGGGGGCCGTCGCGGGGAGCTGTTTTTT.

In its sample, this clone was seen once. The genes are TRBV6-1 and TRBJ2-5; 9 nucleotides line up with TRBD2. The CDR3 is 16 residues long. Germline V lookup: CDR1 MNHNS, CDR2 SASEGT. V lost 3 bases, J lost 2 bases, and 7 bases stayed unmatched. CDR3 protein: CASSEFLAGDQETQYF. The CDR3 bases are TGTGCCAGCAGTGAGTTTTTAGCGGGAGATCAAGAGACCCAGTACTTC.

The rearrangement links TRBV5-1 to TRBJ1-3; TRBD1 aligns across 7 bases. The CDR3 spans 16 residues. Unmatched junction bases numbered 7, after V lost 4 bases and J lost 0 bases. Germline CDR1 SGHRS, CDR2 YFSETQ. The CDR3 DNA reads as TGCGCCAGCAGCCTGGCGGGACAGCTCTCTGGAAACACCATATATTTT. Its translation is CASSLAGQLSGNTIYF.

This clone was picked up a small number of times. This chain uses TRBV15 with TRBJ1-1; D remains ambiguous. Germline loops: CDR1 LNHNV, CDR2 YYDKDF (reference sequence). This CDR3 is 13 amino acids long. V lost 0 bases to trimming and J lost 4 bases, with 6 bases between them. The CDR3 here is CATSREGSTEAFF. Written as DNA, the CDR3 is TGTGCCACCAGCAGAGAGGGCAGCACTGAAGCTTTCTTT.

The CDR3 loop is CATTQGNSGANVLTF. The CDR3 bases are TGTGCCACAACCCAGGGAAACTCTGGGGCCAACGTCCTGACTTTC. The chain links TRBV27 to TRBJ2-6, with a weak D call TRBD1 (5 bases). Trimming removed 10 bases from V and 0 bases from J, with 13 bases in between. The CDR3 has 15 amino acids. Germline CDR1 is MNHEY and CDR2 is SMNVEV (reference sequence).

The V and J genes are TRBV19 and TRBJ2-5, with D perhaps matching TRBD1 (6 bases). V lost 10 bases and J lost 2, with 11 bases in between. Per the germline V gene, CDR1 is LNHDA and CDR2 is SQIVND (reference sequence). This CDR3 is built from 12 residues. In DNA, the CDR3 is TGTGCCACAGGGGACCGGCAAGAGACCCAGTACTTC. This translates into CATGDRQETQYF.

This clone was seen a few times. Other DNA sequences within the sample encode an identical CDR3. The chain has TRBV7-6 and TRBJ2-1; D is ambiguous. V was clipped by 1 base and J by 0 bases, with 7 bases between them. In germline, CDR1 is SGHVS, CDR2 FNYEAQ. The CDR3 has 15 amino acids. This CDR3 reads CASSLVGGSYNEQFF. For the CDR3, the DNA is TGTGCCAGCAGCTTAGTCGGTGGCTCCTACAATGAGCAGTTCTTC.

V gene TRBV28 combines with J gene TRBJ2-7; weak D call: TRBD1 (6 bases). CDR1 is MDHEN, CDR2 SYDVKM, per germline. The V and J ends lost 5 bases and 4 bases respectively, with 12 bases between them. There are 13 residues in the CDR3. CDR3 loop: CASSQNRDYEQYF. The CDR3 coding sequence is TGTGCCAGCAGTCAGAACAGGGATTACGAGCAGTACTTC.

The rearrangement links TRBV27 to TRBJ2-3, with TRBD2 matching over 8 bases. The J segment lost 4 bases and the V segment lost 5 bases, leaving 5 bases of the junction unmatched. The V gene's germline CDR1 is MNHEY and CDR2 SMNVEV (reference sequence). This CDR3 has 14 residues. The CDR3 nucleotides are TGTGCCAGCAGTCTTCGGACTAGCCCAGATACGCAGTATTTT. Translating it yields CASSLRTSPDTQYF.

The rearrangement joins TRBV4-1 to TRBJ2-7, with 10 bases aligning to TRBD1. V gave up 0 bases and J gave up 3 bases; unmatched junction bases: 23. The CDR3 runs 22 residues. The germline CDR1 and CDR2 sequences are MGHRA and YSYEKL. Here the CDR3 DNA reads TGCGCCAGCAGCCAAGATAGGCCTCGAGGCTGGGGGACAGGGGAAGTCTACTACGAGCAGTACTTC. Its protein product is CASSQDRPRGWGTGEVYYEQYF.

This chain links TRBV30 with TRBJ2-1, with 9 bases identical to TRBD1. Germline CDR1 GTSNPN, CDR2 SVGIG (reference sequence). J lost 4 bases, V lost 5 bases, and 12 bases had no gene match. The CDR3 spans 16 residues. DNA for the CDR3: TGTGCCTGGGGAAGAATAACAGGGGGCTGGTACAATGAGCAGTTCTTC. Its translation is CAWGRITGGWYNEQFF.

V is TRBV2 and J is TRBJ2-5, with D possibly matching TRBD2 (5 bases). Germline values: CDR1 SNHLY, CDR2 FYNNEI. With 7 bases removed from V and 4 bases from J, the gap between germline ends came to 10 bases. CDR3 length: 12 amino acids. CDR3 nucleotide sequence: TGTGCCAGCATGCGAGGAGGAGAGACCCAGTACTTC. It is translated as CASMRGGETQYF. The whole variable domain, filled in from reference TRBV2 and TRBJ2-5, reads EPEVTQTPSHQVTQMGQEVILRCVPISNHLYFYWYRQILGQKVEFLVSFYNNEISEKSEIFDDQFSVERPDGSNFTLKIRSTKLEDSAMYFCASMRGGETQYFGPGTRLLVL.

The table lists this clone with a few counts. The CDR3 DNA follows: TGTGCCAGCAGCCCTCGGGGCTCCTACAATGAGCAGTTCTTC. Translation: CASSPRGSYNEQFF. The rearrangement uses TRBV7-2 and TRBJ2-1, with D possibly matching TRBD2 (5 bases). Germline V gives CDR1 SGHTA, CDR2 FQGNSA. This CDR3 is 14 amino acids long. V was cut by 5 bases and J by 0 bases, with 8 bases left in between.

With respect to this clone: One end of the junction fails to match germline, which may point to a read error. The gene calls are TRBV29-1 and TRBJ1-2, with 7 bases identical to TRBD1. CDR3 length: 9 residues. CDR1 and CDR2 from the germline V gene are SQVTM and ANQGSEA. The CDR3 sequence is CSVGTALVF. CDR3 DNA sequence: TGCAGCGTGGGGACAGCCCTCGTCTTC. The whole variable domain, remainder taken from reference TRBV29-1 and TRBJ1-2, is SAVISQKPSRDICQRGTSLTIQCQVDSQVTMMFWYRQQPGQSLTLIATANQGSEATYESGFVIDKFPISRPNLTFSTLTVSNMSPEDSSIYLCSVGTALVFGSGTRLTVV.